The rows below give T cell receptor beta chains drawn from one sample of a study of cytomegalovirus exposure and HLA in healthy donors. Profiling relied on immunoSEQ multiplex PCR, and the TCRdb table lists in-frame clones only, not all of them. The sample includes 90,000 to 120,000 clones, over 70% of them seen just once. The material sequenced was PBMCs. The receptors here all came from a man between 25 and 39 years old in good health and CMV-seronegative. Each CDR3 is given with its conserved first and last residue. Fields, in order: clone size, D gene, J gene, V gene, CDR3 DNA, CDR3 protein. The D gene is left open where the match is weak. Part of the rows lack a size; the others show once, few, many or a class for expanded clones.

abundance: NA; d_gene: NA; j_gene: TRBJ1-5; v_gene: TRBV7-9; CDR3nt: TGTGCCAGCAGCTTAGGGGGGGAGCAGCCCCAGCATTTT; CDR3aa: CASSLGGEQPQHF
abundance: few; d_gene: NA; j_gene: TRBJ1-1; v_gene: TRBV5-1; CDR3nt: TGCGCCAGCAGCTCTGGACAGTCTCTCGCTTTCTTT; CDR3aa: CASSSGQSLAFF
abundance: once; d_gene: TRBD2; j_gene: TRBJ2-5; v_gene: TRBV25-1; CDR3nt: TGTGCCAGCAGTGAGGCGGGGGGTCAAGAGACCCAGTACTTC; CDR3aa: CASSEAGGQETQYF
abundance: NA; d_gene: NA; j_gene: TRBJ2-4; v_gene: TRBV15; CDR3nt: TGTGCCACCAGCAGAATCCTCACATCGCGGGACATTCAGTACTTC; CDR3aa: CATSRILTSRDIQYF
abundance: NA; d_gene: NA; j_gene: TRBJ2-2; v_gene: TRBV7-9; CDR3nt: TGTGCCAGCAGCTTCGCTGGCCCCACCGGGGAGCTGTTTTTT; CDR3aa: CASSFAGPTGELFF
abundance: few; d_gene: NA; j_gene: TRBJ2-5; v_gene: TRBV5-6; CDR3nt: TGTGCCAGCAGCTTCGGGACTCCGAGGGAGACCCAGTACTTC; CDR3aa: CASSFGTPRETQYF
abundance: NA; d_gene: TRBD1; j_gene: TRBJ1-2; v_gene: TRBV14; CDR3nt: TGTGCCAGCAGCCACCTAACAGGGGAATATGGCTACACCTTC; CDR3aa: CASSHLTGEYGYTF
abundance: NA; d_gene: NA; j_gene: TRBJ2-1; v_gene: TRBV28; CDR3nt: TGTGCCAGCAGTTTATCCAGCGCAAGAAGCTCCTACAATGAGCAGTTCTTC; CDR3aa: CASSLSSARSSYNEQFF
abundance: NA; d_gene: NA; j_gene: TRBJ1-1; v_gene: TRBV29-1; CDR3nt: TGCAGCGTTTACGACAGATCTGAAGCTTTCTTT; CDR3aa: CSVYDRSEAFF
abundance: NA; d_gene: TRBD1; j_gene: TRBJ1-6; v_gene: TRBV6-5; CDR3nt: TGTGCCAGCAGGAAAAGACAGGGAACGAATTCACCCCTCCACTTT; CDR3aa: CASRKRQGTNSPLHF
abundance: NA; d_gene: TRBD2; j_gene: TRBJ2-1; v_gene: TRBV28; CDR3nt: TGTGCCAGCAGTCACCTAGCGGGAGTCGATGAGCAGTTCTTC; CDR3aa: CASSHLAGVDEQFF
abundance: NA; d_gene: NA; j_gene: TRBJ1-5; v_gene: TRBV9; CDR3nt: TGTGCCAGCAGCGTAGGGGGGGGAGGAAATCAGCCCCAGCATTTT; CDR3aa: CASSVGGGGNQPQHF
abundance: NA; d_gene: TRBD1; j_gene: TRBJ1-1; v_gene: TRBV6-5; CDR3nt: TGTGCCAGCAGTACAGGGGGTTGGTTGAACACTGAAGCTTTCTTT; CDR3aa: CASSTGGWLNTEAFF
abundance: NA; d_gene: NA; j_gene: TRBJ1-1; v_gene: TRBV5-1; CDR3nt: TGCGCCAGCAGCAACCCCACAGGGTTGGGCACTGAAGCTTTCTTT; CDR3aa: CASSNPTGLGTEAFF
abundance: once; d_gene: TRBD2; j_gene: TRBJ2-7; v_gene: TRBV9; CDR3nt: TGTGCCAGCAGCGGCGGACTAGTACCCTCCTACGAGCAGTACTTC; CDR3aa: CASSGGLVPSYEQYF
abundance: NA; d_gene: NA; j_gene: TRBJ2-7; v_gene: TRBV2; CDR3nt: TGTGCCAGCTCTCCCCCGGCAGGGGCAGCCTACGAGCAGTACTTC; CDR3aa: CASSPPAGAAYEQYF
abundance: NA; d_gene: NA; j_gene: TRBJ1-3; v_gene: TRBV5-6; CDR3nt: TGTGCCAGCAGCTTGGGAGTCGGAAACACCATATATTTT; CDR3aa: CASSLGVGNTIYF
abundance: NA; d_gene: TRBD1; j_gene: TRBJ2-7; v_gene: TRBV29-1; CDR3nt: TGCAGCGTTGAAACAGGGGCCAGCTACGAGCAGTACTTC; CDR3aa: CSVETGASYEQYF
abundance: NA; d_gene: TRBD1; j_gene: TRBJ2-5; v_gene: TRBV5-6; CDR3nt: TGTGCCAGCAGCTCCGGGACAGGGCTGAAGACCCAGTACTTC; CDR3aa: CASSSGTGLKTQYF
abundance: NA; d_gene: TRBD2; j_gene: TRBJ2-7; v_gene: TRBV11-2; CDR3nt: TGTGCCAGCAGCTCTGGACTAGCGGGGGCGCAGTACTTC; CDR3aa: CASSSGLAGAQYF
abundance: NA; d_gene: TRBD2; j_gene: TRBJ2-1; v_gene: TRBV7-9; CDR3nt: TGTGCCAGCAGCTTAGCCGGGACTAGCGCCTACAATGAGCAGTTCTTC; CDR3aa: CASSLAGTSAYNEQFF
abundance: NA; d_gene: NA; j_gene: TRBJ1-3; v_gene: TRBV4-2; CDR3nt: TGTGCCAGCAGCCAAGATCTGTGGAGGGAAGGTGGAAACACCATATATTTT; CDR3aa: CASSQDLWREGGNTIYF
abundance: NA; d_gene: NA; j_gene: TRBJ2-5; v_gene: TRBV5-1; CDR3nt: TGCGCCAGCAGCTCCTCTGGGGGCGAAGAGACCCAGTACTTC; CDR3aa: CASSSSGGEETQYF
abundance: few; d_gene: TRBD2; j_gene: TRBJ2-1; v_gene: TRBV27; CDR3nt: TGTGCCAGCAGTTTAGGCGGGAGCCTAAGAAATGAGCAGTTCTTC; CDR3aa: CASSLGGSLRNEQFF
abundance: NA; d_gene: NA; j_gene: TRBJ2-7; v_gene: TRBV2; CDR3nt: TGTGCCAGCAGTCCTCTTATGGGCGGGCACGAGCAGTACTTC; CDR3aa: CASSPLMGGHEQYF
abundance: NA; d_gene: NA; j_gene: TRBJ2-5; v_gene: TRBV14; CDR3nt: TGTGCCAGCAGCCATCTAGAGACCCAGTACTTC; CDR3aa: CASSHLETQYF
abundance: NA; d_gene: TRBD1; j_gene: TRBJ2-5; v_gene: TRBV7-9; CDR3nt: TGTGCCAGCAGCACACAGGGGGTAAGGGAGACCCAGTACTTC; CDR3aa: CASSTQGVRETQYF
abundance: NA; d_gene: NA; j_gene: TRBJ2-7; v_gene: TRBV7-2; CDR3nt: TGTGCCAGCGGAACCGTAGGGGGGGCTACCTACGAGCAGTACTTC; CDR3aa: CASGTVGGATYEQYF
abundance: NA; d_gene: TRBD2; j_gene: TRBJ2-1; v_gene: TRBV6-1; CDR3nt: TGTGCCAGCAGTGAAGGCCTAGCGGGAGGGTACAATGAGCAGTTCTTC; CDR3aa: CASSEGLAGGYNEQFF
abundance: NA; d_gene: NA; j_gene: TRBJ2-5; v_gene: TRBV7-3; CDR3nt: TGTGCCAGCAGCTCCGCCGGGAATTGGGAGACCCAGTACTTC; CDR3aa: CASSSAGNWETQYF
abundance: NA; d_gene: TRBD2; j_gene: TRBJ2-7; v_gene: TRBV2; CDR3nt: TGTGCCAGCAGTCTAGCGGGAGGGCCATACGAGCAGTACTTC; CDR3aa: CASSLAGGPYEQYF
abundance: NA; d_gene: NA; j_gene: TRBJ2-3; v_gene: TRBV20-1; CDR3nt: TGCAGTGCTCAACGGGGAGATACGCAGTATTTT; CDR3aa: CSAQRGDTQYF
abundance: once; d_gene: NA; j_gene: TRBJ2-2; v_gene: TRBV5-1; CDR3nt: TGCGCCAGCAGCCCCGTCCCGGACACCGGGGAGCTGTTTTTT; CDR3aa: CASSPVPDTGELFF
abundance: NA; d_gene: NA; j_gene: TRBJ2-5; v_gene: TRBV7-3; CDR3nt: TGTGCCAGCAGTTTCGACAGGCGGGAGACCCAGTACTTC; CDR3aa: CASSFDRRETQYF
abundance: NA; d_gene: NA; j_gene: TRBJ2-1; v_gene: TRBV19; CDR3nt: TGTGCCAGTAGTATCGTCCTAGCCTCCCAACCGTACTCCTACAATGAGCAGTTCTTC; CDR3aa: CASSIVLASQPYSYNEQFF
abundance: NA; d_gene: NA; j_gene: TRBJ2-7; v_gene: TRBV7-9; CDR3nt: TGTGCCAGCAGCTCGATTGGAGGGGTCGCCGAGCAGTACTTC; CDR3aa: CASSSIGGVAEQYF
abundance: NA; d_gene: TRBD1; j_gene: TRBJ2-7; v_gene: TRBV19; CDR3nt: TGTGCCAGTAGTCAGGGGGCACCCTACGAGCAGTACTTC; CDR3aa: CASSQGAPYEQYF
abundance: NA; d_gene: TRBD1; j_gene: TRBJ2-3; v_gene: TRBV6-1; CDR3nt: TGTGCCAGCAGTGAAGACGACAGGGGCACAGATACGCAGTATTTT; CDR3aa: CASSEDDRGTDTQYF
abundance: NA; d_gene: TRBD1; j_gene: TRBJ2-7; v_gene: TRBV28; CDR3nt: TGTGCCAGCACCATCTCCGGGACAGGGTCCTACGAGCAGTACTTC; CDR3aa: CASTISGTGSYEQYF
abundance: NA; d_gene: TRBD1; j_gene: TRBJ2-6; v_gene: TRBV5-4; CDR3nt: TGTGCCAGCAGCCGCGACAGGGCCGCTGGGGCCAACGTCCTGACTTTC; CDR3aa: CASSRDRAAGANVLTF
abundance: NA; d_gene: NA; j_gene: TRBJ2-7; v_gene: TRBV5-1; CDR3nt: TGCGCCAGCAGCCTGTCGGGTGACTACGAGCAGTACTTC; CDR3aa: CASSLSGDYEQYF
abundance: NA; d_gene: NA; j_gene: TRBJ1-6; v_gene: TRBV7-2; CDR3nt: TGTGCCAGCAGCTGGGGGGACGGGGCAAATTCACCCCTCCACTTT; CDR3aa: CASSWGDGANSPLHF
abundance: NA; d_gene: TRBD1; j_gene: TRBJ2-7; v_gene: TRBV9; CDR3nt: TGTGCCAGCAGCGTAGTAAGCGGACAGGGTTCTCACGAGCAGTACTTC; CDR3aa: CASSVVSGQGSHEQYF
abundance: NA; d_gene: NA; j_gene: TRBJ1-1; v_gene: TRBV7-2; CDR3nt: TGTGCCAGCAGCCTCAGTTCCTCTGTTGGCACTGAAGCTTTCTTT; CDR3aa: CASSLSSSVGTEAFF
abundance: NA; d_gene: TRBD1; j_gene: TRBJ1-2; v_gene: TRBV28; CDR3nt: TGTGCCAGCAGGGAGATCCGGGACAGGGGTTATGGCTACACCTTC; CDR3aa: CASREIRDRGYGYTF
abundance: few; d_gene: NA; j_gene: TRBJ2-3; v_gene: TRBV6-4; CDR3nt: TGTGCCAGCAGTAGCGACGCAACAGATACGCAGTATTTT; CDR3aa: CASSSDATDTQYF
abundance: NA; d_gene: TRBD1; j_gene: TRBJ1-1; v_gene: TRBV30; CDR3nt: TGTGCCCTGGGGAACAGGGGGCGCGTTGGAAACACTGAAGCTTTCTTT; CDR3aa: CALGNRGRVGNTEAFF
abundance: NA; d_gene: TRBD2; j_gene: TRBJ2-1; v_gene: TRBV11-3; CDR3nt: TGTGCCAGCAGCTTCGGACTAGCGGGAGGAAACAATGAGCAGTTCTTC; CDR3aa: CASSFGLAGGNNEQFF
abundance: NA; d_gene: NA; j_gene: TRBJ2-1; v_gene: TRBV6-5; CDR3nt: TGTGCCAGCAGGGTGGGGCCCAATGAGCAGTTCTTC; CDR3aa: CASRVGPNEQFF
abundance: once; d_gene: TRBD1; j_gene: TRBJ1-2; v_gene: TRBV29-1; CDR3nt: TGCAGCGTTGAAAAAGAGACAGGGTACTATGGCTACACCTTC; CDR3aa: CSVEKETGYYGYTF
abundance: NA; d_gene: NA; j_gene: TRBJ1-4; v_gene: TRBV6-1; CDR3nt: TGTGCCAGCGGAATCTGGAGGGCTTTT; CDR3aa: CASGIWRAF
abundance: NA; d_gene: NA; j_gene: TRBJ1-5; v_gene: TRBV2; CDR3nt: TGTGCCAGCAGTGCGAGGGTACCCAATCTTAATCAGCCCCAGCATTTT; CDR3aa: CASSARVPNLNQPQHF
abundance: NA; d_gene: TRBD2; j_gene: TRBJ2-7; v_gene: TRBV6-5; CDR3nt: TGTGCCAGCAGCCGGACTAGCGGGACCTCCTACGAGCAGTACTTC; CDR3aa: CASSRTSGTSYEQYF
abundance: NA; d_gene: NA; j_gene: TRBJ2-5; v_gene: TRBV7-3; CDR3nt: TGTGCCAGCAGCCCCCGAGGAGCGGGCGAGACCCAGTACTTC; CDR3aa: CASSPRGAGETQYF
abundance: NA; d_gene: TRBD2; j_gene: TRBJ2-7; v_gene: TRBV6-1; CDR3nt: TGTGCCAGCAGCCCCGGCGGGGGGAAGAGCTACGAGCAGTACTTC; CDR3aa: CASSPGGGKSYEQYF
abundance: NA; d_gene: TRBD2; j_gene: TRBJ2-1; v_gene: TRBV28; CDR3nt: TGTGCCAGCAGTTTCGTAGGACTAGCCAATGAGCAGTTCTTC; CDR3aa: CASSFVGLANEQFF
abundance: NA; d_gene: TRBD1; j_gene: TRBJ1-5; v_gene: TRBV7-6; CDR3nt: TGTGCCAGCAGCTTAAAGACAGGGGTGCAGCCCCAGCATTTT; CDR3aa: CASSLKTGVQPQHF
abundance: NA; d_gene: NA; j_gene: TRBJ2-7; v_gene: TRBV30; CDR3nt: TGTGCCTGGAGTAGGTCAGGGCAATCCTACGAGCAGTACTTC; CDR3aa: CAWSRSGQSYEQYF